The source of this TCR beta chain is a study of blood T cell repertoires in COVID-19. On the study more broadly: Italy, Spain and the United States were the sources of the convalescent and acute COVID-19 samples. T cells, B-cell-depleted T cells, or PBMCs supplied cDNA or gDNA.

Under the authors' procedure: Quantification of nucleated cells was approximated via reference gene primer amplification. The data were produced by immunoSEQ multiplex PCR, yet TCRdb's version contains in-frame clones alone and is incomplete. Clone size and the V and J calls come from that table; the DNA yielded D and trimming. This table has over 100,000 clones, 65% to 85% appearing once. Germline V gene data show CDR1 as LNHDA and CDR2 as SQIVND (reference sequence). The ends were cut back, 7 bases at V and 3 bases at J, with 12 bases in the middle. The CDR3 sequence is 14 residues long. This receptor was obtained from a woman between 65 and 79 years old with acute or convalescent COVID-19. This chain connects TRBV19 to TRBJ2-2; TRBD2 is a possible D gene (6 bases). Sequences were obtained from peripheral blood. CDR3 loop: CASKVRGDTGELFF. DNA for the CDR3: TGTGCCAGTAAGGTGCGGGGAGACACCGGGGAGCTGTTTTTT.